This note documents a single T cell receptor beta chain sequence. This clone came up once. The antigen it binds to is not known. The input lacks base qualities; no much larger clone sits a single base away. The sample originates from a study of Ad26.COV2.S vaccination and SARS-CoV-2 variants (dated by TCRdb to the early 2020s). As for the study more broadly: Donors in the vaccine arm were drawn from COV1001, a multicentre, randomized, double-blind, placebo-controlled phase I-IIa trial testing Ad26.COV2.S in healthy adults. Throughout the experiments and outcome assessment, investigators stayed blinded to trial group allocation. Ad26.COV2.S was administered intramuscularly at 5 x 10^10 or 1 x 10^11 viral particles, either as a single shot or as two shots given 56 days apart. TCRbeta repertoire sequencing served as the tool for gauging how specific and how broad the SARS-CoV-2-reactive T cell receptors were following Ad26.COV2.S vaccination. Trial participants were randomized into five groups of five: low-dose or high-dose Ad26.COV2.S given once or twice, or placebo on both occasions. A total of 32 samples were included in the TCR-sequenced set, comprising around 20 Ad26.COV2.S vaccine recipients, 5 placebo recipients and 8 SARS-CoV-2 convalescent individuals. General findings and caveats noted by the study authors: After vaccination, substantial breadth of spike-specific CD8+ and CD4+ T cell responses was reported. Spike-specific TCR breadth was higher in Ad26.COV2.S recipients than in placebo recipients (P = 0.0014). The study was not powered for comparison of responses between vaccine doses or regimens. The authors noted that the TCR breadth and depth analyses may have underestimated total T cell responses. Vaccine and placebo recipients had comparable non-spike TCR breadth, which fits with the vaccine containing only spike.

The immunoSEQ Assay was used to sequence TCRbeta CDR3 regions. After extraction, genomic DNA underwent amplification by bias-controlled multiplex PCR, followed by high-throughput sequencing. As for how the authors treated the data: To quantify the absolute abundance of every unique TCRbeta CDR3 region, sequences were collapsed and filtered. T cell fraction was estimated by normalizing TCRbeta template counts to usable DNA, which was measured by amplifying reference genes present in all nucleated cells. Repertoire TCRs were annotated as SARS-CoV-2-specific when V gene, CDR3 amino acid sequence and J gene were exactly matched to a known reactive TCR set. The reference SARS-CoV-2 TCR set was obtained from MIRA and was filtered for enrichment in COVID-19-positive ImmuneCODE repertoires, whereby public or cross-reactive TCRs were removed. Using the MIRA antigens, annotated TCRs were further analysed by specific ORF or by position within an ORF. Breadth was defined as annotated unique rearrangements over total unique productive rearrangements; depth was the summed frequency of those rearrangements. Two-sided Wilcoxon rank-sum tests were used to compare TCR breadth between groups. TCRdb holds this immuneACCESS table with in-frame rearrangements only. Some clones are missing; in checked studies, unresolved V genes explain under half, and the rest has no known cause. The V and J calls and clone size are taken from that table; D and trimming were inferred from the DNA. Recorded for this sample are about 400,000 clones; 89% of them occurred a single time. Over 1.5% of the sample comes from the top ten.

The CDR3 holds 12 amino acids from the cysteine to the phenylalanine. Of the read, only the CDR3 DNA is kept; its 36 bases are in frame from base 1. Trimming takes 0 bases from V and 4 bases from J, and the germline ends sit 3 bases apart. The germline V gene specifies SGHDN as CDR1 and FVKESK as CDR2. This specimen's treatment or condition label, interpreted: 15 to 20 received Ad26.COV2.S at low or high dose, single or two shots; roughly five received placebo; per-sample allocation not given. For vaccine and placebo recipients, the sequenced repertoires came from samples collected on day 63 after the first injection. Cohort 1b enrolled some 25 adults aged 18-55 years at a single site in Boston, USA, between 29 July and 7 August 2020. Ad26.COV2.S was a replication-incompetent adenovirus type 26 vector expressing a prefusion-stabilized SARS-CoV-2 spike protein from the original Wuhan strain.

Here the sequenced sample was peripheral blood, taken in a trial of Ad26.COV2.S vaccine versus placebo. The V and J genes are TRBV14 and TRBJ1-2; the D gene remains uncertain. This sequence was found in a person aged 18-65 years who received the Ad26.COV2.S COVID-19 vaccine or a placebo. The CDR3 corresponds to CASSQEAYGYTF. The sequenced DNA: TGTGCCAGCAGCCAAGAGGCCTATGGCTACACCTTC.